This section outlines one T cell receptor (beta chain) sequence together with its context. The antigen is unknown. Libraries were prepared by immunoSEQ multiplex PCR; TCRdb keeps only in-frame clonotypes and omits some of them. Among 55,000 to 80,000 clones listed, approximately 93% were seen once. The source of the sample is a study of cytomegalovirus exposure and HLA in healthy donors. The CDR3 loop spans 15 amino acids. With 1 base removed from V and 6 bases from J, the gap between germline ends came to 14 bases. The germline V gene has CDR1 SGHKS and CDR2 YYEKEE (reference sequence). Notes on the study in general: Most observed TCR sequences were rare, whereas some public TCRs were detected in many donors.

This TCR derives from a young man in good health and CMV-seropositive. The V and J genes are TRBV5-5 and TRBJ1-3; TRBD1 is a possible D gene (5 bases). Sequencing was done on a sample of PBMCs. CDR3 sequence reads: CASSLLAGRENTIYF. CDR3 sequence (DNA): TGTGCCAGCAGCTTGTTGGCAGGGCGGGAAAACACCATATATTTT.